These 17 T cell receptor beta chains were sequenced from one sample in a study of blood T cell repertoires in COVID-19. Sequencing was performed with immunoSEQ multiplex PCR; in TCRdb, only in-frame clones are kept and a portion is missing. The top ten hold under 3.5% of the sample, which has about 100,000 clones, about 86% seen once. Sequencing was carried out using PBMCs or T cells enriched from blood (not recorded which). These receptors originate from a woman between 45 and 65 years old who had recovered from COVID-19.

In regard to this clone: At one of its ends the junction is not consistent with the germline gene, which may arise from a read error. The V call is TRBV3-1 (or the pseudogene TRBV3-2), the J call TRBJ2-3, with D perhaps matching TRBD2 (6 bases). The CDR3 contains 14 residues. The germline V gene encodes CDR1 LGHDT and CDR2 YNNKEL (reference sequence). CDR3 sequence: CASSKDIAADTQYF. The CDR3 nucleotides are TGTGCCAGCAGCAAAGACATAGCGGCAGATACGCAGTATTTT.

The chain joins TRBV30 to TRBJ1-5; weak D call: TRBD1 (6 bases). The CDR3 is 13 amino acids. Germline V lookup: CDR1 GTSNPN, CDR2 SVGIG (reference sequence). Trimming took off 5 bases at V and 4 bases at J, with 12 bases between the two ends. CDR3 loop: CAWAVTGNQPQHF. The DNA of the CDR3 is TGTGCCTGGGCGGTCACAGGGAATCAGCCCCAGCATTTT.

The DNA of the CDR3 is TGTGCCAGCAGCCAAGCCCAGGGGGCCGGATCAGATACGCAGTATTTT. Protein sequence: CASSQAQGAGSDTQYF. The genes are TRBV4-2 and TRBJ2-3; 8 positions agree with TRBD1. The J segment lost 4 bases and the V segment lost 1 base, leaving 7 bases of the junction unmatched. There are 16 residues in the CDR3. CDR1 and CDR2 from the germline V gene are LGHNA and YNFKEQ.

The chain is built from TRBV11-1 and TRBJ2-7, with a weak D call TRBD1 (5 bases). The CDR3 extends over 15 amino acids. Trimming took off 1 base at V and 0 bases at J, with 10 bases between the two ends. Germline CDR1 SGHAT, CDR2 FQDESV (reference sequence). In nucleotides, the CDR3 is TGTGCCAGCAGCTTAGAGGCAGGGAACTCCTACGAGCAGTACTTC. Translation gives CASSLEAGNSYEQYF.

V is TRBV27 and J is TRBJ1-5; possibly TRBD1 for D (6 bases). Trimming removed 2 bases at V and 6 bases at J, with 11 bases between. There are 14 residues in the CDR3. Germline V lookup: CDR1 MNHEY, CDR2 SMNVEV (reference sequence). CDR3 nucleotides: TGTGCCAGCAGTTTAACCCAGGGGATTCAGCCCCAGCATTTT. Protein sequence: CASSLTQGIQPQHF.

CDR3 sequence: CATSSPPGRQSPYGYTF. The CDR3 DNA follows: TGTGCCACCAGCAGTCCTCCCGGCCGACAGAGTCCCTATGGCTACACCTTC. V usage is TRBV15 and J usage is TRBJ1-2; TRBD1 is a possible D gene (5 bases). The ends were cut back, 3 bases at V and 4 bases at J, with 21 bases in the middle. Germline loops: CDR1 LNHNV, CDR2 YYDKDF (reference sequence). The CDR3 sequence is 17 residues long.

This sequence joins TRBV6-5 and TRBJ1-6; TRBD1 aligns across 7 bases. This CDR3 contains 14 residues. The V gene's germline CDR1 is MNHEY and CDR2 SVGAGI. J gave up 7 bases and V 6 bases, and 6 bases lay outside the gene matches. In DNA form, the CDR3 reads TGTGCCAGCAGGCCGACAGGGTGGAATTCACCCCTCCACTTT. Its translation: CASRPTGWNSPLHF.

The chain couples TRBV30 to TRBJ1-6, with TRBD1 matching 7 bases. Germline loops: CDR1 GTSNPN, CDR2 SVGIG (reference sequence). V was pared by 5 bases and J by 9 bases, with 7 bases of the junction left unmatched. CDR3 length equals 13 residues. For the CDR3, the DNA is TGTGCCTGGTGTCGGGACAGTAGTTCACCCCTCCACTTT. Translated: CAWCRDSSSPLHF.

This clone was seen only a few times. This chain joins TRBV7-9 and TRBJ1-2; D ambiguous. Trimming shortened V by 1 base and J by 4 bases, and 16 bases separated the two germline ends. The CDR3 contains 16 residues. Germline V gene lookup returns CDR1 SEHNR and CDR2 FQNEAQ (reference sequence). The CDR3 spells CASSLEVGIGVYGYTF. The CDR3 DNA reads TGTGCCAGCAGCTTAGAAGTAGGGATCGGGGTCTATGGCTACACCTTC.

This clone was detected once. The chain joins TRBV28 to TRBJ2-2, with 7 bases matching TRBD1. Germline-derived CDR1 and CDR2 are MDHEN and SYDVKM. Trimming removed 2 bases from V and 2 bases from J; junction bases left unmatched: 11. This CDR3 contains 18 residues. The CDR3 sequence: CASSLIRLRDRNTGELFF. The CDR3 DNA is TGTGCCAGCAGTTTAATCCGGCTGAGGGACAGAAACACCGGGGAGCTGTTTTTT.

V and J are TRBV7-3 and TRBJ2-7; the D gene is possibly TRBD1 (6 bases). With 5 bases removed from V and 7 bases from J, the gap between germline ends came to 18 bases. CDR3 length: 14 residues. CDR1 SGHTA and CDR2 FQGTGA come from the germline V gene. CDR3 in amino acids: CASSPGAAGLEQYF. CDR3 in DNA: TGTGCCAGCAGCCCAGGGGCCGCCGGGCTTGAGCAGTACTTC.

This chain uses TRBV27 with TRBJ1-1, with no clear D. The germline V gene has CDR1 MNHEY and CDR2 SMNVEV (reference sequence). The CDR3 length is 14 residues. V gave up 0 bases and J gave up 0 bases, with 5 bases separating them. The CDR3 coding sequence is TGTGCCAGCAGTTTATCGAGTCTGAACACTGAAGCTTTCTTT. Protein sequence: CASSLSSLNTEAFF.

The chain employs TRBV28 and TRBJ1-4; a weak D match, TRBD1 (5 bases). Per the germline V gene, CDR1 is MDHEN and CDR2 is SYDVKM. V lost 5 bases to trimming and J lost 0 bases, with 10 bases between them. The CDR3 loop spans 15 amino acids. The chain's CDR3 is CASSLIRATNEKLFF. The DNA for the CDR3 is TGTGCCAGCAGTCTGATCAGGGCAACTAATGAAAAACTGTTTTTT.

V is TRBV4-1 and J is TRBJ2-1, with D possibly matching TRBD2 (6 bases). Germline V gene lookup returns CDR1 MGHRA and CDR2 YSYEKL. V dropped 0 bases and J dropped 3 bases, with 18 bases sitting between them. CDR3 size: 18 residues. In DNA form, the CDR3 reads TGCGCCAGCAGCCAAGATAGCGGTTTCTCGATAAACTACAATGAGCAGTTCTTC. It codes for CASSQDSGFSINYNEQFF.

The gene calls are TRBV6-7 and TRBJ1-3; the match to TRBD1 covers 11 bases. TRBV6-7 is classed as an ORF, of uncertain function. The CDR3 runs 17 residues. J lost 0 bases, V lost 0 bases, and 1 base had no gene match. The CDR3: CASSYSDRGPSGNTIYF. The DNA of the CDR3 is TGTGCCAGCAGTTACTCGGACAGGGGGCCCTCTGGAAACACCATATATTTT.

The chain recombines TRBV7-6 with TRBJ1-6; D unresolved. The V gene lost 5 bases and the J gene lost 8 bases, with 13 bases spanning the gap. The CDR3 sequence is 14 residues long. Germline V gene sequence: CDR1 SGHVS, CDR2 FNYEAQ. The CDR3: CASSLRAEDSPLHF. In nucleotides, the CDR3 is TGTGCCAGCAGCCTGAGGGCGGAAGATTCACCCCTCCACTTT.

CDR3 loop: CASSLRGGAYNEQFF. The CDR3 nucleotides read TGTGCCAGCAGCCTTAGGGGGGGGGCCTACAATGAGCAGTTCTTC. J is TRBJ2-1 and V is TRBV9, with D perhaps matching TRBD2 (7 bases). The CDR3 consists of 15 residues. Deletions cut 4 bases from V and 2 bases from J, with 13 bases between. CDR1 and CDR2 (germline): SGDLS, YYNGEE.